These 29 T cell receptor beta chains were all obtained from the same sample, sequenced in a study of T cells in Graves' hyperthyroidism and ophthalmopathy. TCR beta CDR3 region amplification was performed from RNA transcripts. During a first-round RT-PCR of the TCR CDR3, the HTBI primer set was used. Each CDR3 protein is one row after TCRdb ran MiXCR on the multiplex PCR reads. The data hold around 690,000 distinct CDR3 sequences, with about a fifth observed a single time. Sequences were obtained from blood. These receptor sequences come from a man aged 30 to 39 with Graves' ophthalmopathy.

The chain combines TRBV30 with TRBJ1-3; 9 nucleotides align to TRBD1. Trimming at V came to 0 bases and at J to 1 base, leaving 10 bases not matched to a gene. The CDR3 loop spans 18 amino acids. CDR1 and CDR2 from the germline V gene are GTSNPN and SVGIG (reference sequence). CDR3 coding DNA: TGTGCCTGGAGTGTCCCCTTCCGGGACAGGGTGTCTGGAAACACCATATATTTT. Residues: CAWSVPFRDRVSGNTIYF.

This rearrangement joins TRBV6-1 to TRBJ1-1; no clear D gene. This CDR3 is 14 amino acids long. Germline CDR1 and CDR2: MNHNS and SASEGT. Trimming pared 6 bases from V and 0 bases from J, leaving 11 bases between. The chain's CDR3 is CASSFDGLNTEAFF. The CDR3 coding sequence is TGTGCCAGCAGCTTCGACGGTCTGAACACTGAAGCTTTCTTT.

V usage is TRBV29-1 and J usage is TRBJ2-1; no clear D gene. CDR1 SQVTM and CDR2 ANQGSEA come from the germline V gene. With 4 bases removed from V and 9 bases from J, the gap between germline ends came to 10 bases. The CDR3 runs to 11 residues. In DNA, the CDR3 is TGCAGCGTTGGCTTGCGTCGTGAGCAGTTCTTC. Protein sequence: CSVGLRREQFF.

The chain recombines TRBV24-1 with TRBJ2-7; 14 bases align to TRBD2. The CDR3 runs to 16 residues. Germline trimming cut 5 bases from V and 6 bases from J; bases unmatched to any gene: 8. Per germline, CDR1 KGHDR and CDR2 SFDVKD. The CDR3 is CATSGWGTSGRSEQYF. The DNA for the CDR3 is TGTGCCACCAGTGGGTGGGGGACTAGCGGGAGAAGCGAGCAGTACTTC.

This clonotype was seen more than once but under ten times. The chain is built from TRBV29-1 and TRBJ1-4; D is possibly TRBD1 (6 bases). The CDR3 runs 14 residues. The ends were cut back, 5 bases at V and 3 bases at J, with 13 bases in the middle. CDR1 SQVTM and CDR2 ANQGSEA come from the germline V gene. CDR3 DNA: TGCAGCGTTTTACAGGGTGCGGCTAATGAAAAACTGTTTTTT. The encoded protein is CSVLQGAANEKLFF.

The chain is built from TRBV5-1 and TRBJ1-6, with a weak D call TRBD1 (5 bases). The CDR3 contains 15 residues. V gave up 6 bases and J gave up 5 bases, with 15 bases separating them. Germline V gene lookup returns CDR1 SGHRS and CDR2 YFSETQ. CDR3 region: CASKAGTANNSPLHF. Here the CDR3 DNA reads TGCGCCAGCAAGGCCGGGACGGCGAATAATTCACCCCTCCACTTT.

The CDR3 DNA is TGTGCCAGCAGCTTAAATTCGGGGACTGAAGCTTTCTTT. This encodes CASSLNSGTEAFF. The chain links TRBV7-9 to TRBJ1-1; D not certain. This CDR3 has 13 amino acids. V was trimmed by 2 bases and J by 5 bases, leaving 9 bases between them. Looked up from germline, CDR1 is SEHNR and CDR2 is FQNEAQ (reference sequence). Filled out from reference TRBV7-9 and TRBJ1-1, the complete variable domain reads DTGVSQNPRHKITKRGQNVTFRCDPISEHNRLYWYRQTLGQGPEFLTYFQNEAQLEKSRLLSDRFSAERPKGSFSTLEIQRTEQGDSAMYLCASSLNSGTEAFFGQGTRLTVV.

This clonotype has at least ten counts. The chain couples TRBV7-3 to TRBJ2-3; TRBD2 is a possible D gene (6 bases). The CDR3 sequence is 13 residues long. Trimming cost V 5 bases and J 4 bases, with 10 bases left between them. From germline, CDR1 is SGHTA and CDR2 FQGTGA. The CDR3 is CASSPGGADTQYF. The CDR3 nucleotides read TGTGCCAGCAGCCCCGGAGGGGCAGATACGCAGTATTTT.

The chain combines TRBV9 with TRBJ1-6; the match to TRBD1 covers 9 bases. Germline CDR1 is SGDLS and CDR2 is YYNGEE. After removal of 3 bases from V and 10 bases from J, the junction contained 5 bases not matched to a gene. This CDR3 region has 14 residues. DNA of the CDR3: TGTGCCAGCAGCGCGGGGACAGGGAGGTCACCCCTCCACTTT. Translating it yields CASSAGTGRSPLHF.

In its sample, this clonotype was seen many times. The chain has TRBV28 and TRBJ2-6, with no clear D. The CDR3 has 15 residues. Deletions cut 5 bases from V and 0 bases from J, with 8 bases between. The V gene's germline CDR1 is MDHEN and CDR2 SYDVKM. CDR3 region: CASSIHSSGANVLTF. The DNA of the CDR3 is TGTGCCAGCAGTATCCACAGCTCTGGGGCCAACGTCCTGACTTTC.

This clonotype has a count of ten or more. The rearrangement links TRBV2 to TRBJ2-1; D unclear. Between the trimmed V and J ends, which lost 4 bases and 8 bases, there was a span of 9 bases. CDR1 and CDR2 from the germline V gene are SNHLY and FYNNEI. CDR3 length equals 12 residues. CDR3 loop: CASSGLMDEQFF. CDR3 nucleotide sequence: TGTGCCAGCAGTGGACTCATGGATGAGCAGTTCTTC. The complete variable domain, with remaining parts taken from reference TRBV2 and TRBJ2-1, reads EPEVTQTPSHQVTQMGQEVILRCVPISNHLYFYWYRQILGQKVEFLVSFYNNEISEKSEIFDDQFSVERPDGSNFTLKIRSTKLEDSAMYFCASSGLMDEQFFGPGTRLTVL.

This clonotype came up many times. The chain is built from TRBV3-1 and TRBJ2-5, with 7 bases identical to TRBD2. Trimming cost V 0 bases and J 2 bases; bases outside gene matches: 9. CDR1 is LGHDT, CDR2 YNNKEL, per germline (reference sequence). The CDR3 loop spans 17 amino acids. The CDR3 sequence is CASSQDGEGTEQETQYF. The DNA for the CDR3 is TGTGCCAGCAGCCAAGACGGGGAGGGGACGGAACAAGAGACCCAGTACTTC.

The J gene is TRBJ2-7, the V gene TRBV13; 8 nucleotides agree with TRBD1. V lost 5 bases to trimming and J lost 2 bases; unmatched junction nucleotides: 11. This CDR3 has 16 residues. Looked up from germline, CDR1 is PRHDT and CDR2 is FYEKMQ (reference sequence). CDR3 nucleotide sequence: TGTGCCAGCAGCCTCGCCAGACAGGGGAAACCCTACGAGCAGTACTTC. The encoded protein is CASSLARQGKPYEQYF.

This chain links TRBV12-3 or TRBV12-4 with TRBJ2-7, with D maybe TRBD2 (5 bases). The CDR3 extends over 12 amino acids. V was pared by 4 bases and J by 5 bases, with 9 bases between. This CDR3 is CASSWVRDEQYF. The CDR3 nucleotides read TGTGCCAGCAGTTGGGTGAGGGACGAGCAGTACTTC.

The V call is TRBV2, the J call TRBJ2-7; possibly TRBD1 or TRBD2 for D (6 bases each). The V end lost 8 bases, the J end lost 2 bases, and 13 bases lay between the germline ends. Germline assignment: CDR1 SNHLY and CDR2 FYNNEI. The CDR3 runs to 13 residues. The CDR3 protein is CASLGGPAYEQYF. The CDR3 region has the DNA TGTGCCAGCCTCGGGGGCCCGGCCTACGAGCAGTACTTC.

This clonotype came up a few times. At one end, the junction sequence differs from germline, possibly due to a read error. The rearrangement joins TRBV11-2 to TRBJ2-7, with TRBD2 matching 8 bases. This CDR3 spans 15 amino acids. Germline lookup yields CDR1 SGHAT and CDR2 FQNNGV. The CDR3 reads CASSQELAATYEQYF. The CDR3 DNA reads as TGCGCCAGCAGCCAAGAACTAGCGGCCACCTACGAGCAGTACTTC.

The chain employs TRBV5-1 and TRBJ2-7; 8 bases line up with TRBD2. Germline trimming cut 3 bases from V and 2 bases from J; bases unmatched to any gene: 7. Germline CDR1 and CDR2: SGHRS and YFSETQ. This CDR3 spans 15 amino acids. CDR3 protein: CASSWSSGNAYEQYF. CDR3 DNA: TGCGCCAGCAGCTGGAGTAGCGGGAACGCCTACGAGCAGTACTTC.

This clonotype was detected only a few times. As DNA, the CDR3 is TGTGCCAGCAGTTTATCCCCGGCGGTGGAAGCTTTCTTT. Translation: CASSLSPAVEAFF. The chain couples TRBV27 to TRBJ1-1; no definite D call. V gave up 0 bases and J gave up 8 bases, with 10 bases separating them. Germline CDR1 MNHEY, CDR2 SMNVEV (reference sequence). The CDR3 runs to 13 residues.

Details on this clonotype: A much larger clone sits a single nucleotide away, making a read error possible. Given the absence of the conserved phenylalanine or tryptophan at the CDR3 end, a read error is likely. The chain has TRBV5-1 and TRBJ2-7; the match to TRBD2 covers 7 bases. The CDR3 covers 13 residues. The J segment lost 4 bases and the V segment lost 4 bases, leaving 5 bases of the junction unmatched. Germline CDR1 reads SGHRS; CDR2 reads YFSETQ. The CDR3 sequence: CASSVGTTYEQYL. CDR3 in DNA: TGCGCCAGCAGCGTGGGGACTACTTACGAGCAGTACCTC.

This clonotype was seen a handful of times. DNA for the CDR3: TGTGCCAGCAGTCGGGCGGGCGGAGCCGGGTCCTACGAGCAGTACTTC. This gives the protein CASSRAGGAGSYEQYF. The V and J genes are TRBV6-1 and TRBJ2-7, with D perhaps matching TRBD2 (5 bases). Per the germline V gene, CDR1 is MNHNS and CDR2 is SASEGT. Trimming cost V 5 bases and J 1 base, with 18 bases left between them. The CDR3 has 16 residues.

This clonotype has a count of ten or more. This chain connects TRBV28 to TRBJ2-1; 11 bases match TRBD2. Unmatched junction bases numbered 5, after V lost 6 bases and J lost 1 base. This CDR3 has 16 residues. Germline V CDR1 and CDR2: MDHEN, SYDVKM. CDR3 nucleotide sequence: TGTGCCAGCAGCCTCCTAGCGGGAGGATCCTACAATGAGCAGTTCTTC. Translation: CASSLLAGGSYNEQFF.

The rearrangement joins TRBV29-1 to TRBJ1-1; 10 bases line up with TRBD1. This CDR3 is 13 amino acids long. The germline CDR1 and CDR2 sequences are SQVTM and ANQGSEA. With V trimmed by 7 bases and J by 6 bases, 8 bases remained unmatched. CDR3 region: CSGASGTGAEAFF. CDR3 nucleotides: TGCAGCGGGGCTTCTGGGACAGGGGCTGAAGCTTTCTTT.

This clonotype was found many times. The chain joins TRBV20-1 to TRBJ1-4; 12 nucleotides align to TRBD1. CDR3 length: 15 residues. V was clipped by 3 bases and J by 4 bases; unmatched bases: 3. The germline CDR1 and CDR2 sequences are DFQATT and SNEGSKA (reference sequence). CDR3 sequence reads: CSARGQGAGNEKLFF. The CDR3 DNA reads as TGCAGTGCTAGGGGACAGGGGGCCGGTAATGAAAAACTGTTTTTT.

The sample holds many counts of this clonotype. V is TRBV29-1 and J is TRBJ2-7; TRBD1 might be the D (5 bases). Germline V gene lookup returns CDR1 SQVTM and CDR2 ANQGSEA. CDR3 length equals 12 residues. V lost 6 bases, J lost 2 bases, and 11 bases lay in between. The CDR3 spells CSVHRSPYEQYF. The CDR3 DNA is TGCAGCGTACACAGGTCCCCCTACGAGCAGTACTTC.

This clonotype was counted many times. The chain links TRBV6-1 to TRBJ1-1; D is possibly TRBD1 (6 bases). Germline V gene sequence: CDR1 MNHNS, CDR2 SASEGT. The CDR3 contains 13 residues. V gave up 6 bases and J gave up 0 bases, with 8 bases separating them. The DNA of the CDR3 is TGTGCCAGCAGCGAGGGGGTGAACACTGAAGCTTTCTTT. Residues: CASSEGVNTEAFF.

This clonotype came up a few times. An end of the junction does not agree with germline; a read error may underlie this. This chain joins TRBV28 and TRBJ1-5; 7 bases align to TRBD1. The CDR3 is 14 amino acids. Germline V gives CDR1 MDHEN, CDR2 SYDVKM. This chain's CDR3 is CASIAGGIHQPRHF. In DNA form, the CDR3 reads TGTGCCAGCATAGCAGGGGGGATCCATCAGCCCCGGCATTTT.

This chain uses TRBV5-1 with TRBJ2-5; TRBD2 is a possible D gene (5 bases). CDR1 is SGHRS and CDR2 is YFSETQ in the germline V gene. V shed 4 bases and J shed 5 bases, with 15 bases lying between them. The CDR3 consists of 14 residues. CDR3 residues: CASSQVEGRETQYF. The CDR3, as DNA: TGCGCCAGCAGCCAAGTTGAGGGAAGGGAGACCCAGTACTTC.

This clonotype was observed many times. This chain links TRBV30 with TRBJ1-2; no definite D call. Germline values: CDR1 GTSNPN, CDR2 SVGIG (reference sequence). The CDR3 runs 11 residues. The V end was cut by 7 bases, the J end by 8 bases, with 14 bases between. This CDR3 is CASPGVEGYTF. DNA for the CDR3: TGTGCCTCGCCGGGCGTGGAGGGCTACACCTTC.

The V call is TRBV6-1, the J call TRBJ2-1, with D perhaps TRBD2 (7 bases). The end of the DNA aligns better with TRBJ2-7, so the J call may be wrong. Germline values: CDR1 MNHNS, CDR2 SASEGT. The CDR3 extends over 21 amino acids. The CDR3 DNA reads as TGTGCCAGCAGTGAGGGTTGGGAGATTGGGGGGCGGGAGAGCTCCTACAATGAGCAGTACTTC. Amino acid sequence: CASSEGWEIGGRESSYNEQYF.